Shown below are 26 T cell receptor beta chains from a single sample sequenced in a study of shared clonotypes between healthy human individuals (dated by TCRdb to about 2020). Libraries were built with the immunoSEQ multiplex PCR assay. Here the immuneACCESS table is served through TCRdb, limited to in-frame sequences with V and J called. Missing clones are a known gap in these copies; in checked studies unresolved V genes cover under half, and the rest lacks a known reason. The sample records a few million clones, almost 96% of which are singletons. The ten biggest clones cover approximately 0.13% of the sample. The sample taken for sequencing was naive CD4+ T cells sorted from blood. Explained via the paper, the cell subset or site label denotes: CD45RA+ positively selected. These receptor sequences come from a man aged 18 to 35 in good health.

DNA of the CDR3: TGCGCCAGCAGCTTGAAGTCAGGGGGCTCCCTGGGTCAAGAGACCCAGTACTTC. This translates into CASSLKSGGSLGQETQYF. The rearrangement links TRBV5-1 to TRBJ2-5, with 8 bases aligning to TRBD1. From germline, CDR1 is SGHRS and CDR2 YFSETQ. This CDR3 has 18 amino acids. Germline trimming cut 1 base from V and 2 bases from J; bases unmatched to any gene: 13.

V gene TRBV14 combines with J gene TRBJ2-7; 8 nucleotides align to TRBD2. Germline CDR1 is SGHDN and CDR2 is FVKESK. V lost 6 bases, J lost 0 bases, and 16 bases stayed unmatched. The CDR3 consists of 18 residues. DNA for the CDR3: TGTGCCAGCAGAGTAATAGCGGGGCCTGGTAAGTACTCCTACGAGCAGTACTTC. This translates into CASRVIAGPGKYSYEQYF.

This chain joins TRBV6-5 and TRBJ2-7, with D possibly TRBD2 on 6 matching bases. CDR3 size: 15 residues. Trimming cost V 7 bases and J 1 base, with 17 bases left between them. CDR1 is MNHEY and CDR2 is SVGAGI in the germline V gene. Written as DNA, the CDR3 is TGTGCCAGCATCGGGAGTAGCGCGGGGTCCTACGAGCAGTACTTC. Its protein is CASIGSSAGSYEQYF.

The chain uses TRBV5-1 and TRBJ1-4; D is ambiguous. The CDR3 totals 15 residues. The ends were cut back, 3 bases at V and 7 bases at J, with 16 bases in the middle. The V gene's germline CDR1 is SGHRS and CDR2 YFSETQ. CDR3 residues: CASSSLNPISEKLFF. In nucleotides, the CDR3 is TGCGCCAGCAGCTCATTAAATCCCATTAGTGAAAAACTGTTTTTT. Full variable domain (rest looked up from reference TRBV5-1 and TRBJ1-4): KAGVTQTPRYLIKTRGQQVTLSCSPISGHRSVSWYQQTPGQGLQFLFEYFSETQRNKGNFPGRFSGRQFSNSRSEMNVSTLELGDSALYLCASSSLNPISEKLFFGSGTQLSVL.

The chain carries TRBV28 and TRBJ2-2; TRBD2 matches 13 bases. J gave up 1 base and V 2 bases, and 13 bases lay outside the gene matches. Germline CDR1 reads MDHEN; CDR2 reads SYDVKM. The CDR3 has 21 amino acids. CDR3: CASSLPGPGLAGPLNTGELFF. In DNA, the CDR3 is TGTGCCAGCAGTTTACCGGGGCCGGGACTAGCGGGGCCTCTGAACACCGGGGAGCTGTTTTTT.

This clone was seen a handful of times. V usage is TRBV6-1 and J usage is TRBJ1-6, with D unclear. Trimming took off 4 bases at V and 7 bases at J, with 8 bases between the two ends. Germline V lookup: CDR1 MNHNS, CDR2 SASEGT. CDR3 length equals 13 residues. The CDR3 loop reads CASSAVWNSPLHF. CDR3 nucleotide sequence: TGTGCCAGCAGTGCGGTTTGGAATTCACCCCTCCACTTT.

As DNA, the CDR3 is TGCGCCAGCAGCCTAGGCGGGACAGGGGACTCCGAGCAGTACTTC. Its protein product is CASSLGGTGDSEQYF. The chain employs TRBV5-1 and TRBJ2-7, with 10 bases fitting TRBD1. There are 15 residues in the CDR3. The J segment lost 6 bases and the V segment lost 4 bases, leaving 10 bases of the junction unmatched. CDR1 is SGHRS, CDR2 YFSETQ, per germline.

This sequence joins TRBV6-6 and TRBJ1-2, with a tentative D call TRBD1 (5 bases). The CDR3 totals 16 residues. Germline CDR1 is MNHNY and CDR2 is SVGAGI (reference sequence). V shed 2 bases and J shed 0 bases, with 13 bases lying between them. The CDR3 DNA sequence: TGTGCCAGCAGTTACGGTATCGAGGGACCTAACTATGGCTACACCTTC. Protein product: CASSYGIEGPNYGYTF.

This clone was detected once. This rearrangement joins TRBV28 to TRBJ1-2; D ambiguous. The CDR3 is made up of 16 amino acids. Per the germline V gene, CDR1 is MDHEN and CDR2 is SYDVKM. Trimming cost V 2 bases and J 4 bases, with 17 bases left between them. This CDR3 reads CASSLDWQTLPYGYTF. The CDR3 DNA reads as TGTGCCAGCAGTTTAGATTGGCAGACCCTCCCCTATGGCTACACCTTC.

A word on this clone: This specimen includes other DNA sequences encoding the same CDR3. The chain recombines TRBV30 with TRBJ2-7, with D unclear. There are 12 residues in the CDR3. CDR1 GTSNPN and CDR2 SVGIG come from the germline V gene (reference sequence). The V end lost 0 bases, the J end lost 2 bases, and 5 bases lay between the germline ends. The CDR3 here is CAWSVGPYEQYF. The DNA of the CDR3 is TGTGCCTGGAGTGTAGGGCCCTACGAGCAGTACTTC.

The CDR3 region has the DNA TGTGCCATCAGACCACTAGCGGGGGCGATCAGCGCAGATACGCAGTATTTT. Translated: CAIRPLAGAISADTQYF. The rearrangement joins TRBV10-3 to TRBJ2-3; TRBD2 agrees at 11 bases. The J segment lost 4 bases and the V segment lost 6 bases, leaving 12 bases of the junction unmatched. CDR1 ENHRY and CDR2 SYGVKD come from the germline V gene. CDR3 length: 17 residues.

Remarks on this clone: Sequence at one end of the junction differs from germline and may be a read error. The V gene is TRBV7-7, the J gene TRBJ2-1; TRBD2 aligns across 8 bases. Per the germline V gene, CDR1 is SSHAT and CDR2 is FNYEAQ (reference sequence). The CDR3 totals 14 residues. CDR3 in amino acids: CASSRGGQDNEQFF. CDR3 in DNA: TGTGCTAGCAGCCGCGGGGGGCAAGACAATGAGCAGTTCTTC.

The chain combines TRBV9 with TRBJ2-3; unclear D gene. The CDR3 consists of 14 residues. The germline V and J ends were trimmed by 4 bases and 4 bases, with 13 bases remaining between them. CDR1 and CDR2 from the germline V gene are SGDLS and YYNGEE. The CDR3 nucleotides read TGTGCCAGCAGCTCGTTTGACGAGGCAGATACGCAGTATTTT. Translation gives CASSSFDEADTQYF.

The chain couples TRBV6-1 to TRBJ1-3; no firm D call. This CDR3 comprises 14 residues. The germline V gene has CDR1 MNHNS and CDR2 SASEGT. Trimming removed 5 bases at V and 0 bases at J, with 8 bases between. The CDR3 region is CASSSLLSGNTIYF. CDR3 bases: TGTGCCAGCAGTTCCCTTCTCTCTGGAAACACCATATATTTT.

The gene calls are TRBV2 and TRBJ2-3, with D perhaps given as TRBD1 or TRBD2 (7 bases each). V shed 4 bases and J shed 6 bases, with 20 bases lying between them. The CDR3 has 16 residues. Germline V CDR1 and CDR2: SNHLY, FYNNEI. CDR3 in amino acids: CASSGDRGRGGDTQYF. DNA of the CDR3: TGTGCCAGCAGTGGGGACAGAGGGCGCGGGGGCGATACGCAGTATTTT. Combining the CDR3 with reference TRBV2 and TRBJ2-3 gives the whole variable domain EPEVTQTPSHQVTQMGQEVILRCVPISNHLYFYWYRQILGQKVEFLVSFYNNEISEKSEIFDDQFSVERPDGSNFTLKIRSTKLEDSAMYFCASSGDRGRGGDTQYFGPGTRLTVL.

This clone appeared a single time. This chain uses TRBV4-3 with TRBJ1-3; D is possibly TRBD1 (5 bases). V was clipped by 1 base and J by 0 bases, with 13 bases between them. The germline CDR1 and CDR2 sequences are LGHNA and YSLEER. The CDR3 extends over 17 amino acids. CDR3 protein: CASSQAWGTVSGNTIYF. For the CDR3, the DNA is TGCGCCAGCAGCCAAGCCTGGGGGACTGTCTCTGGAAACACCATATATTTT.

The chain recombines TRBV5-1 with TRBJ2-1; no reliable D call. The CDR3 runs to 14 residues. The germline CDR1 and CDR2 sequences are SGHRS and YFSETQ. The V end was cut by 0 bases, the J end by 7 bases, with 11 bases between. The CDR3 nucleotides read TGCGCCAGCAGCTTGGGGCAGGAAGGGAATGAGCAGTTCTTC. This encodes CASSLGQEGNEQFF. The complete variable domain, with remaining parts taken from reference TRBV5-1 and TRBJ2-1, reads KAGVTQTPRYLIKTRGQQVTLSCSPISGHRSVSWYQQTPGQGLQFLFEYFSETQRNKGNFPGRFSGRQFSNSRSEMNVSTLELGDSALYLCASSLGQEGNEQFFGPGTRLTVL.

For the CDR3, the DNA is TGTGCCAGCAGCTTAGCGCAGGGGGGCGGGGAGCTGTTTTTT. This gives the protein CASSLAQGGGELFF. V gene TRBV7-6 combines with J gene TRBJ2-2; D might be TRBD1 (7 bases). V lost 0 bases, J lost 7 bases, and 9 bases lay in between. The CDR3 consists of 14 residues. Germline V CDR1 and CDR2: SGHVS, FNYEAQ. Filled out from reference TRBV7-6 and TRBJ2-2, the complete variable domain reads GAGVSQSPRYKVTKRGQDVALRCDPISGHVSLYWYRQALGQGPEFLTYFNYEAQQDKSGLPNDRFSAERPEGSISTLTIQRTEQRDSAMYRCASSLAQGGGELFFGEGSRLTVL.

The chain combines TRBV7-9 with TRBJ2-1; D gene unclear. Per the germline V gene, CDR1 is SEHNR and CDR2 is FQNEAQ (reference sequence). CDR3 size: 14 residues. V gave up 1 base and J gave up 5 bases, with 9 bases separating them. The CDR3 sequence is CASSLVSPNNEQFF. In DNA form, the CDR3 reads TGTGCCAGCAGCTTAGTTTCCCCAAACAATGAGCAGTTCTTC.

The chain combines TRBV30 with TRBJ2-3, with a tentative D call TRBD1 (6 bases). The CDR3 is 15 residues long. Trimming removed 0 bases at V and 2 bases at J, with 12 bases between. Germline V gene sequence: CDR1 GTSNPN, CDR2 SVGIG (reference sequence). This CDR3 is CAWSVRQGNTDTQYF. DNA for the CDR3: TGTGCCTGGAGTGTAAGGCAGGGGAACACAGATACGCAGTATTTT.

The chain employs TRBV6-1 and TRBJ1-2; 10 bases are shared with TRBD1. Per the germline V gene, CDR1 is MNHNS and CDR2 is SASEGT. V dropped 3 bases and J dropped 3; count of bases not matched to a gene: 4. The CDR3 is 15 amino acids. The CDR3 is CASSETGGFDYGYTF. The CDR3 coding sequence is TGTGCCAGCAGTGAGACAGGGGGCTTCGACTATGGCTACACCTTC.

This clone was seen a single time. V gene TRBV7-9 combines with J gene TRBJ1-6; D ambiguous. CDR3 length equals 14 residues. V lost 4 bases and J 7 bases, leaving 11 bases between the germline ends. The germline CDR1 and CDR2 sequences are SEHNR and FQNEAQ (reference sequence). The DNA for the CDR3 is TGTGCCAGCAGCTCATTCGTGGAGAATTCACCCCTCCACTTT. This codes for CASSSFVENSPLHF. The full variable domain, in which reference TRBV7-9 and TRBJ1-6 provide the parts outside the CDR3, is DTGVSQNPRHKITKRGQNVTFRCDPISEHNRLYWYRQTLGQGPEFLTYFQNEAQLEKSRLLSDRFSAERPKGSFSTLEIQRTEQGDSAMYLCASSSFVENSPLHFGNGTRLTVT.

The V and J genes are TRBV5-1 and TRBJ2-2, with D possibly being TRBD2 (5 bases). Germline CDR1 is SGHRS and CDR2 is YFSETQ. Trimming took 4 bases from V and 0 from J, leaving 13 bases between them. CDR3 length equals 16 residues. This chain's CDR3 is CASSGTGISNTGELFF. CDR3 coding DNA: TGCGCCAGCAGCGGAACGGGAATCTCGAACACCGGGGAGCTGTTTTTT.

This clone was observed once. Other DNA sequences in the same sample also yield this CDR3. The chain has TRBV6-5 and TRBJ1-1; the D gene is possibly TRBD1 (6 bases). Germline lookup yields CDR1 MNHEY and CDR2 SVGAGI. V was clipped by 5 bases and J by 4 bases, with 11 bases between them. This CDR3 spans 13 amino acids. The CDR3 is CASSSLRGTEAFF. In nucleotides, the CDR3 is TGTGCCAGCAGTAGCCTCAGGGGCACTGAAGCTTTCTTT.

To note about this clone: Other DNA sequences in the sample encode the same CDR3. The CDR3 here is CASRGPGQPQHF. The CDR3 nucleotides are TGTGCCAGCAGGGGGCCCGGTCAGCCCCAGCATTTT. The chain links TRBV6-5 to TRBJ1-5, with a possible D match to TRBD1 (5 bases). The length of the CDR3 is 12 residues. From germline, CDR1 is MNHEY and CDR2 SVGAGI. Trimming took off 6 bases at V and 6 bases at J, with 9 bases between the two ends.

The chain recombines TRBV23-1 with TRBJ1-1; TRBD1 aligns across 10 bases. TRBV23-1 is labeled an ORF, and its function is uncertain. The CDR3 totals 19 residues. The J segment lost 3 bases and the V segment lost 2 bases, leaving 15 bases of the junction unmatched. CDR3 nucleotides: TGCGCCAGCAGTCAAAATCTCTTGGACAGGGGGGGATGCGACACTGAAGCTTTCTTT. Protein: CASSQNLLDRGGCDTEAFF.